The entry below describes one T cell receptor (beta chain). It lacks a known antigen. There are no base qualities to consult, and no much larger clone falls within one base. The V and J ends are trimmed by 1 base and 1 base, leaving 10 bases between them. Via the germline V gene (reference sequence), CDR1 is MNHEY and CDR2 SMNVEV. The CDR3 goes from the cysteine to the phenylalanine over 15 residues. Only CDR3 DNA is held: 45 bases, read in frame from base 1. The data were taken from a study of blood T cells in healthy people across ages (dated by TCRdb to the mid-2010s). Notes on the research overall: In model experiments, roughly one uniquely barcoded TCR beta cDNA molecule per two T cells was captured by template switching. Using deep sequencing normalized with unique cDNA molecular identifiers, the study measured how TCR beta repertoire diversity changes with age. The donors were split into four age groups: young (average around 15 years), middle-aged (39), aged (roughly 68) and long-lived (approximately 80). For two donors (one aged 18 to 29 and one aged 80 or older), the study analyzed two additional independent replicas of 1 million unique cDNA reads from the same blood draw.

Libraries were prepared through 5' RACE. TCRdb names Illumina HiSeq 2500 as the instrument used. A second PCR of about 6 to 11 cycles was performed with a sample-barcoded 5' primer and a J-beta primer mix. Each TCR beta cDNA molecule received a unique molecular identifier from a template-switch 5' adaptor carrying 12 random nucleotides. Each sample yielded at least 3 million CDR3-containing paired-end reads. The Mint cDNA synthesis kit, primed by a TRBC-specific oligonucleotide, was used to synthesize first-strand cDNA from all RNA. After uracil-DNA glycosylase treatment, a first 18-cycle PCR used universal primers M1SS and BC2_uni_R on all cDNA. As for the authors' bioinformatics: Normalization of each sample was performed by random selection of 1 million high-quality reads, each carrying a distinct molecular identifier. Reads with shared molecular identifiers were discarded instead of being binned into consensus sequences. CDR3 identification, clonotype clustering and error correction used MiTCR with a Q25 quality threshold and the strictest error-elimination algorithm. Lower-bound total TCR beta diversity was estimated with a nonparametric unseen species model using Euler transformation. In TCRdb, the public reads were trimmed at Q25 with fastp and aligned with MiXCR, with productive beta chains retained. Merged by CDR3 protein, the rows form single entries marked with the most common genes and DNA. For this entry, the V and J calls and clone size follow TCRdb and not the study's own pipeline. Recorded for this sample are approximately 900,000 distinct CDR3 sequences; almost 30% of them occurred a single time. The ten largest clones take up roughly a tenth of the sample.

The approximately 41 donors, aged about 6 to 100 years, were systemically healthy Caucasian individuals from Russia. Around 10 milliliters of peripheral blood were collected from each donor into EDTA-treated Vacutainer tubes. Ficoll-Paque density-gradient centrifugation was used to isolate PBMCs, with at least 7 million obtained per sample. Trizol reagent was used to extract total RNA from PBMCs, with at least 5 micrograms per sample. For every donor, an aliquot of PBMCs went through flow cytometry to measure the percentages of naive CD45RAhigh/CD27high T cells. Findings and caveats that apply to the study as a whole: The CMV infection status of donors was not known, potentially confounding age-related changes in expanded clonotypes. The long-lived group showed more naive CD4+ T cells, fewer expanded clones and increased TCR diversity than the aged group, suggesting age selection. Because profiling used bulk unsorted PBMCs, naive and antigen-experienced compartments could not be compared conclusively. The percentage of naive T cells measured by flow cytometry correlated strongly with observed TCR beta diversity. Estimates of total diversity based on one million sequenced T cells were regarded as lower bounds and as underestimates. As age increased, observed TCR beta diversity per million T cells dropped in a roughly linear way, and a significant reduction was already evident by age about 40.

This sample also belongs to another study, concerning T cells of mothers and their children. Taken from the second paper: The donors were nine systemically healthy Caucasian individuals, made up of three mothers and their six children. cDNA synthesis consumed the entire amount of extracted RNA, loaded at around 1.5 ug RNA in each 15 ul reaction. Sample barcodes and 2-4 random nucleotides were added via the M1S primer in the second PCR. Over 8.5 million TCR beta CDR3 reads were obtained for each mother, and approximately 2.9 million reads were obtained for each child. TCR recombination output is similarly shaped by thymic selection in related and unrelated pairs, with a minor effect exerted by inherited differences. Normalized repertoire overlap in related mother-child pairs was always slightly higher than in unrelated mother-child pairs, but the difference was never significant. No persistent microchimeric T cell clones were found, with a detection sensitivity of approximately 94 clones per million clonotypes. To look for features that set related mother-child pairs apart from unrelated individuals, the researchers ran deep NGS to compare the TCR beta repertoires of mothers and children. The mean age was around 40 +/- 4 years for the mothers and about 10 +/- 4 years for the children. After adapters were ligated using NEBNext reagents, the libraries underwent 100+100 nt paired-end sequencing on an Illumina HiSeq 2000. To prevent cross-contamination, the mother and child libraries were prepared one month apart and sequenced in separate runs. Between roughly 500,000 and 2,300,000 distinct TCR beta clonotypes were identified per donor. Naive TCR beta clonotypes were estimated from low-frequency clonotypes matched to each donor's FACS-determined naive share, without sorting.

The rearrangement joined TRBV27 to TRBJ1-1, with TRBD1 as a weak D call on 5 bases. The sample consisted of blood. The source is a woman between 40 and 50 years old in good health. The sequenced DNA: TGTGCCAGCAGTTTATATAGGGGAACGAACACTGAAGCTTTCTTT. The encoded protein is CASSLYRGTNTEAFF.